A single sample gave rise to the 8 T cell receptor beta chains below, sequenced in a study of shared clonotypes between healthy human individuals. Positively selected for CCR7, the CD45RO-negative cells used as naive CD8 cells excluded terminally differentiated effector memory CD45RA+ cells. The repertoire was sequenced with immunoSEQ multiplex PCR; TCRdb's copy has only in-frame clones and lacks some. The sample lists around 550,000 clones; approximately 95% were seen once. The source material was naive CD8+ T cells sorted from blood. The receptors here all came from a woman aged 30 to 39 in good health.

The gene calls are TRBV10-3 and TRBJ2-7, with TRBD2 identical over 9 bases. The CDR3 has 18 residues. The trim removed 3 bases at V and 0 bases at J, leaving 12 bases unmatched. Germline CDR1 and CDR2: ENHRY and SYGVKD. CDR3 bases: TGTGCCATCAGTGATCCGGCTAGCGGGATACTCAGCTCCTACGAGCAGTACTTC. Its translation is CAISDPASGILSSYEQYF.

This chain connects TRBV27 to TRBJ1-1, with D perhaps TRBD1 (6 bases). The CDR3 totals 12 residues. Germline CDR1 reads MNHEY; CDR2 reads SMNVEV (reference sequence). V dropped 5 bases and J dropped 7 bases, with 11 bases sitting between them. The CDR3 spells CASSGDRFEAFF. Written as DNA, the CDR3 is TGTGCCAGCAGTGGTGACAGGTTTGAAGCTTTCTTT.

This chain uses TRBV7-9 with TRBJ2-7; the D call may be TRBD1 or TRBD2 (5 bases each). Germline loops: CDR1 SEHNR, CDR2 FQNEAQ (reference sequence). The CDR3 spans 15 residues. V dropped 5 bases and J dropped 1 base, with 15 bases sitting between them. Here the CDR3 DNA reads TGTGCCAGCAGCCCCGGGACCGACAGATCCTACGAGCAGTACTTC. Translation: CASSPGTDRSYEQYF.

The CDR3 DNA reads as TGTGCCTGGAGTGTATCGCCCTCCAGTACGAACTACGAGCAGTACTTC. Translated: CAWSVSPSSTNYEQYF. The gene calls are TRBV30 and TRBJ2-7; D gene unclear. Germline V gene lookup returns CDR1 GTSNPN and CDR2 SVGIG (reference sequence). The germline V and J ends were trimmed by 0 bases and 3 bases, with 18 bases remaining between them. The CDR3 contains 16 residues. Full variable domain (rest looked up from reference TRBV30 and TRBJ2-7): SQTIHQWPATLVQPVGSPLSLECTVEGTSNPNLYWYRQAAGRGLQLLFYSVGIGQISSEVPQNLSASRPQDRQFILSSKKLLLSDSGFYLCAWSVSPSSTNYEQYFGPGTRLTVT.

The chain employs TRBV9 and TRBJ2-7; 8 bases agree with TRBD1. The V segment lost 4 bases and the J segment 4 bases; nucleotides outside the gene matches: 4. The CDR3 has 13 amino acids. Germline loops: CDR1 SGDLS, CDR2 YYNGEE. This CDR3 is CASSPDRGYEQYF. As DNA, the CDR3 is TGTGCCAGCAGCCCAGACAGGGGTTACGAGCAGTACTTC. Together with reference TRBV9 and TRBJ2-7, the CDR3 gives the full variable domain: DSGVTQTPKHLITATGQRVTLRCSPRSGDLSVYWYQQSLDQGLQFLIQYYNGEERAKGNILERFSAQQFPDLHSELNLSSLELGDSALYFCASSPDRGYEQYFGPGTRLTVT.

This chain connects TRBV4-1 to TRBJ2-5, with TRBD1 as a possible D gene (6 bases). Matching the DNA end better, TRBJ2-7 makes the J call doubtful. The CDR3 length is 14 residues. Germline V gene data show CDR1 as MGHRA and CDR2 as YSYEKL. CDR3 bases: TGCGCCAGCAGCCACACGGACAGAGACCACGAGCAGTACTTC. Its protein is CASSHTDRDHEQYF.

Notes on this clone: Additional DNA sequences in this sample encode the identical CDR3. The V gene is TRBV9, the J gene TRBJ2-7; no clear D gene. The germline CDR1 and CDR2 sequences are SGDLS and YYNGEE. CDR3 length: 13 residues. Trimming took off 0 bases at V and 3 bases at J, with 7 bases between the two ends. The CDR3 is CASSVEDGYEQYF. The CDR3 DNA is TGTGCCAGCAGCGTAGAGGACGGCTACGAGCAGTACTTC.

This sequence joins TRBV4-1 and TRBJ2-1; D call uncertain. CDR3 length: 16 amino acids. In germline, CDR1 is MGHRA, CDR2 YSYEKL. Trimming removed 1 base from V and 0 bases from J, with 10 bases in between. Here the CDR3 DNA reads TGCGCCAGCAGCCAAGGACAATTTAGCTCCTACAATGAGCAGTTCTTC. This sequence encodes CASSQGQFSSYNEQFF.